The subject of this entry is one TCR beta chain. PCR amplification relied on 60 Vbeta primers (plus 13 Jbeta primers). Sequencing was performed with immunoSEQ multiplex PCR; in TCRdb, only in-frame clones are kept and a portion is missing. Among around 99,000 clones listed, 80% to 85% were seen once. This sample was included in a study of cytomegalovirus exposure and HLA in healthy donors. Germline V CDR1 and CDR2: SGHTA, FQGTGA. V gave up 4 bases and J gave up 4 bases; unmatched junction bases: 7. CDR3 length: 16 amino acids. Sequencing was carried out using PBMCs. The rearrangement uses TRBV7-3 and TRBJ2-2, with 9 bases matching TRBD1. This clonotype was sampled from a woman in her 30s in good health and CMV-seronegative. The CDR3: CASSSDRGRTTGELFF. The CDR3 region has the DNA TGTGCCAGCAGCTCAGACAGGGGGAGAACCACCGGGGAGCTGTTTTTT.